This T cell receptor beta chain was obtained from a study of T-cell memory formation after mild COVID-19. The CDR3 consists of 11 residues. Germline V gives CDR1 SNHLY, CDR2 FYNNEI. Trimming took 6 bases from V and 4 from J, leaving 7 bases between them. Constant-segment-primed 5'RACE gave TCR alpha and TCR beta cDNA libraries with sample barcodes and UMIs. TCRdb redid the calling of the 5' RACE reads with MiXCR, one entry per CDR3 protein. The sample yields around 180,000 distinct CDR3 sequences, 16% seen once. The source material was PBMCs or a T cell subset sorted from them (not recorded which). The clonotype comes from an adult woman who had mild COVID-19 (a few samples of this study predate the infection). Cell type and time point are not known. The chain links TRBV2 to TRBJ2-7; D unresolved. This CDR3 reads CASSALYEQYF. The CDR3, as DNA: TGTGCCAGCAGCGCCCTGTACGAGCAGTACTTC.